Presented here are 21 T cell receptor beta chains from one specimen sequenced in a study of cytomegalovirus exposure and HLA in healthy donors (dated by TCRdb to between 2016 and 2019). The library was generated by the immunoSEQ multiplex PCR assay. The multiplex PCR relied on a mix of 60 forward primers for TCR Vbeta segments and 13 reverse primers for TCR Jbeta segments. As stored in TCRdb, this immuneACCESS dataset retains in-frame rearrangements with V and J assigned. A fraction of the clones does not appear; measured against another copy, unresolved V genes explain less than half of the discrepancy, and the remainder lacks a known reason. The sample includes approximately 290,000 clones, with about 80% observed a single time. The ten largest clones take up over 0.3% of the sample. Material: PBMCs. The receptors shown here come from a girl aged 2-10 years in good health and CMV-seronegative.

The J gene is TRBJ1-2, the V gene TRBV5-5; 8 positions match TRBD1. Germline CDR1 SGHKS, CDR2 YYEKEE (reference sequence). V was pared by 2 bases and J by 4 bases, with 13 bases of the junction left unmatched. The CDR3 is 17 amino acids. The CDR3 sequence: CASSLGQGLDGPYGYTF. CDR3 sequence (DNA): TGTGCCAGCAGCTTAGGACAGGGCCTCGATGGCCCCTATGGCTACACCTTC.

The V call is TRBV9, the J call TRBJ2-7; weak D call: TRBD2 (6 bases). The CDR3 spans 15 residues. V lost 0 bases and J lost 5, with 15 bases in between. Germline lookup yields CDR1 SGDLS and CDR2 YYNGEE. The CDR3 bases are TGTGCCAGCAGCGTAGTGCCGGGGGAAGTAAACGAGCAGTACTTC. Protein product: CASSVVPGEVNEQYF.

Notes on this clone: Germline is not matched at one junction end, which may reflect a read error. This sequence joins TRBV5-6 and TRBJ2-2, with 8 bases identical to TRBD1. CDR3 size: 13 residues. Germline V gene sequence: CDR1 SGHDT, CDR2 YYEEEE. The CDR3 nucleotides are TGTGCCAGCACCTTGGACAGGGCCGGGGAGCTGTTTTTT. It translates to CASTLDRAGELFF. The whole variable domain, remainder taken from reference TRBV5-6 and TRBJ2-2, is DAGVTQSPTHLIKTRGQQVTLRCSPKSGHDTVSWYQQALGQGPQFIFQYYEEEERQRGNFPDRFSGHQFPNYSSELNVNALLLGDSALYLCASTLDRAGELFFGEGSRLTVL.

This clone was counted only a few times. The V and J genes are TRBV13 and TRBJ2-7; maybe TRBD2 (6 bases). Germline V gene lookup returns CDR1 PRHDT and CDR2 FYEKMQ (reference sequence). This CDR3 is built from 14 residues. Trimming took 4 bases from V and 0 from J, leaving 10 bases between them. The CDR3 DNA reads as TGTGCCAGCAGCTCGGCCGGGAGCTCCTACGAGCAGTACTTC. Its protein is CASSSAGSSYEQYF.

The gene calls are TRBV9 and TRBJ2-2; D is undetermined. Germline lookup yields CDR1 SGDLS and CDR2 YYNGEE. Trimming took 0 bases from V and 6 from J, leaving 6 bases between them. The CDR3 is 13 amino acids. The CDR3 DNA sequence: TGTGCCAGCAGCGTAGTGTCCGCCGGGGAGCTGTTTTTT. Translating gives CASSVVSAGELFF. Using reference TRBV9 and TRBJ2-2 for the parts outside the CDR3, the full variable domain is DSGVTQTPKHLITATGQRVTLRCSPRSGDLSVYWYQQSLDQGLQFLIQYYNGEERAKGNILERFSAQQFPDLHSELNLSSLELGDSALYFCASSVVSAGELFFGEGSRLTVL.

This CDR3 reads CASSPVGGGTEAFF. CDR3 in DNA: TGTGCCAGCAGCCCCGTTGGGGGGGGTACTGAAGCTTTCTTT. V is TRBV7-3 and J is TRBJ1-1; TRBD1 is a possible D gene (5 bases). Per the germline V gene, CDR1 is SGHTA and CDR2 is FQGTGA. The CDR3 loop spans 14 amino acids. V dropped 5 bases and J dropped 5 bases, with 15 bases sitting between them.

Here the CDR3 reads CASNRIGGYEQYF. In DNA, the CDR3 is TGTGCCAGCAATCGAATCGGGGGCTACGAGCAGTACTTC. The V and J genes are TRBV6-5 and TRBJ2-7; perhaps TRBD2 as D (6 bases). V gave up 7 bases and J gave up 3 bases, with 13 bases separating them. This CDR3 is built from 13 residues. CDR1 MNHEY and CDR2 SVGAGI come from the germline V gene.

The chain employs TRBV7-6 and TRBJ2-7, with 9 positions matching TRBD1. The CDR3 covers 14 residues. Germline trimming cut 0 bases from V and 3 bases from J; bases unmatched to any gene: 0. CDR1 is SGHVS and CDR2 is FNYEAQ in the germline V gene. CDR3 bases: TGTGCCAGCAGCTTAGCGGGACAGGGCTACGAGCAGTACTTC. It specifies CASSLAGQGYEQYF. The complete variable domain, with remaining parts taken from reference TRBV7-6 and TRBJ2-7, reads GAGVSQSPRYKVTKRGQDVALRCDPISGHVSLYWYRQALGQGPEFLTYFNYEAQQDKSGLPNDRFSAERPEGSISTLTIQRTEQRDSAMYRCASSLAGQGYEQYFGPGTRLTVT.

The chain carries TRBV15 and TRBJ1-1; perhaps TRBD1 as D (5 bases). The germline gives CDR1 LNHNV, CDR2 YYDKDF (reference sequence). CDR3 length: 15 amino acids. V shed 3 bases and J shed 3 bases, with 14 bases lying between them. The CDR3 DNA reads TGTGCCACCAGCAGGGTGGTTGCGGGGGACACTGAAGCTTTCTTT. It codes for CATSRVVAGDTEAFF.

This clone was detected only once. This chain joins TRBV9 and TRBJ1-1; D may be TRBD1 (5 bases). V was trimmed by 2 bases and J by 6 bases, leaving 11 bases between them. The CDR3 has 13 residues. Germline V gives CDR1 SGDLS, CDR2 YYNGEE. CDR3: CASSVQGSAEAFF. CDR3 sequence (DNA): TGTGCCAGCAGCGTCCAGGGTTCGGCTGAAGCTTTCTTT.

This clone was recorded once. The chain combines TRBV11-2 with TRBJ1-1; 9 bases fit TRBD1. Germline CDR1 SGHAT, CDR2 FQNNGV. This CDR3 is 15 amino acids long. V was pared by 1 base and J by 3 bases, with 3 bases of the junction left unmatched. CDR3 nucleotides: TGTGCCAGCAGCTTAGGGACAGGGGAGCACACTGAAGCTTTCTTT. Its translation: CASSLGTGEHTEAFF.

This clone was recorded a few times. The CDR3 loop is CAWRAGFTLNTEAFF. CDR3 nucleotide sequence: TGTGCCTGGAGGGCAGGGTTTACCCTGAACACTGAAGCTTTCTTT. The gene calls are TRBV30 and TRBJ1-1; D is possibly TRBD1 (5 bases). Trimming shortened V by 3 bases and J by 0 bases, and 14 bases separated the two germline ends. The CDR3 extends over 15 amino acids. Germline loops: CDR1 GTSNPN, CDR2 SVGIG (reference sequence).

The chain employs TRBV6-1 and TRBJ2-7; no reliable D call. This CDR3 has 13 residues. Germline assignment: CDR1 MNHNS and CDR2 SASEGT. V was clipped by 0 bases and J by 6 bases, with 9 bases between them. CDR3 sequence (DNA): TGTGCCAGCAGTGAAGCCGAAACAGCCGAGCAGTACTTC. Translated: CASSEAETAEQYF.

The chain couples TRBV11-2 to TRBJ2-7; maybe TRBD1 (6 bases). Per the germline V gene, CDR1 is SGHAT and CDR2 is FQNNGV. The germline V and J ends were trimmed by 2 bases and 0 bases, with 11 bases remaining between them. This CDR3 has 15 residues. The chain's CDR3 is CASSLTTGSSYEQYF. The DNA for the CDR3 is TGTGCCAGCAGCTTAACAACAGGGAGCTCCTACGAGCAGTACTTC.

CDR3 loop: CASSLNDGASGDTQYF. The CDR3 bases are TGTGCCAGCAGCTTAAACGATGGGGCTAGTGGAGATACGCAGTATTTT. This sequence joins TRBV7-3 and TRBJ2-3, with D perhaps TRBD1 (5 bases). The CDR3 length is 16 residues. Trimming took off 1 base at V and 5 bases at J, with 16 bases between the two ends. Germline CDR1 is SGHTA and CDR2 is FQGTGA.

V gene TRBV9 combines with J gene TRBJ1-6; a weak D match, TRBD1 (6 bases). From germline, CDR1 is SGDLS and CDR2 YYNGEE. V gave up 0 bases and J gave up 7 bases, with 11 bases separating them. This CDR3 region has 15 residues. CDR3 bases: TGTGCCAGCAGCGTAGAGGGGACACCGAATTCACCCCTCCACTTT. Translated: CASSVEGTPNSPLHF.

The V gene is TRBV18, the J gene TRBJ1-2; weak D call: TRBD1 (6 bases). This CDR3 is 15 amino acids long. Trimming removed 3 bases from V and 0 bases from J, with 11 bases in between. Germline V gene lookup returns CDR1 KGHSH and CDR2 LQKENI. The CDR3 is CASSPRWDTNYGYTF. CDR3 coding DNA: TGTGCCAGCTCACCCCGGTGGGACACTAACTATGGCTACACCTTC.

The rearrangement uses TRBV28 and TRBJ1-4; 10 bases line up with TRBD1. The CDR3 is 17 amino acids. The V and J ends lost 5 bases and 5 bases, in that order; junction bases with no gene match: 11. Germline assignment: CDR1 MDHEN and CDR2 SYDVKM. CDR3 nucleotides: TGTGCCAGCAGTACTAGACAGGGGGCATACTCGAATGAAAAACTGTTTTTT. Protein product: CASSTRQGAYSNEKLFF.

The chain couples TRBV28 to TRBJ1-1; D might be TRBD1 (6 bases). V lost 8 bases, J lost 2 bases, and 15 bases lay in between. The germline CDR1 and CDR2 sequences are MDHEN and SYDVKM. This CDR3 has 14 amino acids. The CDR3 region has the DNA TGTGCCAGCGGAAAGACAGGTGACAACACTGAAGCTTTCTTT. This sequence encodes CASGKTGDNTEAFF.

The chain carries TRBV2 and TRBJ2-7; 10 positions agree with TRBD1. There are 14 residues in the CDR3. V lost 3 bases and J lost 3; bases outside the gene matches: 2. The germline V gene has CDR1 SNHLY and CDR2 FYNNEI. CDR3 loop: CASSDDRGLYEQYF. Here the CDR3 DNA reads TGTGCCAGCAGTGACGACAGGGGGCTCTACGAGCAGTACTTC.

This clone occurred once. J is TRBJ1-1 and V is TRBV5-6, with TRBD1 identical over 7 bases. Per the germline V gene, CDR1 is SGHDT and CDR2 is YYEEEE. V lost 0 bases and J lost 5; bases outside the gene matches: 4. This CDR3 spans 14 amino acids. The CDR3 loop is CASSLVTGRTEAFF. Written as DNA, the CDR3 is TGTGCCAGCAGCTTGGTGACAGGGAGAACTGAAGCTTTCTTT.